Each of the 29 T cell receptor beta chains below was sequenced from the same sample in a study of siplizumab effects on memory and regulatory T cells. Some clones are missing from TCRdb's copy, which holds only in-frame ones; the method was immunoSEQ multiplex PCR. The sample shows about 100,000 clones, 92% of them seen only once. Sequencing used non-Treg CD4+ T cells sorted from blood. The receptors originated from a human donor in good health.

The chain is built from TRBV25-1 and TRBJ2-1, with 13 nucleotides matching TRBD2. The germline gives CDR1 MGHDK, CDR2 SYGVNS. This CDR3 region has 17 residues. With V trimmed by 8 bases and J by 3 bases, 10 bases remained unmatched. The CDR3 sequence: CASQKGTSGTGYNEQFF. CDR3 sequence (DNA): TGTGCCAGCCAAAAAGGGACTAGCGGGACTGGCTACAATGAGCAGTTCTTC.

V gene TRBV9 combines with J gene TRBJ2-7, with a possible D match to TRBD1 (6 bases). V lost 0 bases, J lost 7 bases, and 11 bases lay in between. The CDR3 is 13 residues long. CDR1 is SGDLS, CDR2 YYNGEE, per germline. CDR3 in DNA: TGTGCCAGCAGCGTAGCCCAGGGGCAAGAGCAGTACTTC. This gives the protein CASSVAQGQEQYF.

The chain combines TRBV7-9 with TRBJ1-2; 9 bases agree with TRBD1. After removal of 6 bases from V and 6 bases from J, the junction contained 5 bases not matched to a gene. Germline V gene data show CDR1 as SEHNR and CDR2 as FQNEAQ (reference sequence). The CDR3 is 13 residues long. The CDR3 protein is CASRSTGGHGYTF. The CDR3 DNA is TGTGCCAGCAGGTCAACAGGGGGCCATGGCTACACCTTC.

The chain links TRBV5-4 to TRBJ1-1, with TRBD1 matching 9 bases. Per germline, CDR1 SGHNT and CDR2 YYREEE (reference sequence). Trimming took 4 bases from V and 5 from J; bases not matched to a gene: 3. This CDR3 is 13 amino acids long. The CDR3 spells CASSVTGGTEAFF. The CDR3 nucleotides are TGTGCCAGCAGCGTGACAGGGGGGACTGAAGCTTTCTTT. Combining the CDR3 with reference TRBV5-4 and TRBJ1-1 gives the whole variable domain ETGVTQSPTHLIKTRGQQVTLRCSSQSGHNTVSWYQQALGQGPQFIFQYYREEENGRGNFPPRFSGLQFPNYSSELNVNALELDDSALYLCASSVTGGTEAFFGQGTRLTVV.

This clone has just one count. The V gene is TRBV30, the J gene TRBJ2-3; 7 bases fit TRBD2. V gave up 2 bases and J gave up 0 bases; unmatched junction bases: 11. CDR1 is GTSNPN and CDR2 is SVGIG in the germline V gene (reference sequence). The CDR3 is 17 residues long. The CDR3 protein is CAWSPGVAGFSTDTQYF. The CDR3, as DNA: TGTGCCTGGAGTCCGGGGGTAGCGGGCTTTAGCACAGATACGCAGTATTTT.

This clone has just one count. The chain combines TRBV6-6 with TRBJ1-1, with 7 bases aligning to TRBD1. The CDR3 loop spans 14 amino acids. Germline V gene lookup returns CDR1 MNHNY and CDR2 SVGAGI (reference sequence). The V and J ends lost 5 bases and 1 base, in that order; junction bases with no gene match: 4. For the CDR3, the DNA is TGTGCCAGCAGTCCTCGGACAGGGAACACTGAAGCTTTCTTT. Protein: CASSPRTGNTEAFF.

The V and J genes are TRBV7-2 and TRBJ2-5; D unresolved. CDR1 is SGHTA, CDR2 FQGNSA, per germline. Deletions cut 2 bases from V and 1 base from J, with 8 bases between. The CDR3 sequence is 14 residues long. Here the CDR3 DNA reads TGTGCCAGCAGCTTAAGTGCAGTCCAAGAGACCCAGTACTTC. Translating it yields CASSLSAVQETQYF. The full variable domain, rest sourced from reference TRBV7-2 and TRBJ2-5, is GAGVSQSPSNKVTEKGKDVELRCDPISGHTALYWYRQSLGQGLEFLIYFQGNSAPDKSGLPSDRFSAERTGGSVSTLTIQRTQQEDSAVYLCASSLSAVQETQYFGPGTRLLVL.

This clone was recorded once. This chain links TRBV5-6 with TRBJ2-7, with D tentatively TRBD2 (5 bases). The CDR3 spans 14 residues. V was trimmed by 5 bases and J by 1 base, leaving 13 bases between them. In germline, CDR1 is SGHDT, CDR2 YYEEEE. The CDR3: CASRPTGLSYEQYF. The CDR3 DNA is TGTGCCAGCAGGCCTACCGGACTTTCCTACGAGCAGTACTTC.

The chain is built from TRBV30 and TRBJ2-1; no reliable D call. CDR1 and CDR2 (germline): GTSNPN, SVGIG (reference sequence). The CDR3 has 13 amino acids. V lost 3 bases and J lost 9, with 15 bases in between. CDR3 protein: CAWSPDGFGEQFF. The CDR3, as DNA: TGTGCCTGGAGCCCCGACGGGTTCGGTGAGCAGTTCTTC.

CDR3 amino acids: CASRSGSNTGELFF. In nucleotides, the CDR3 is TGCGCCAGCCGATCGGGGTCCAACACCGGGGAGCTGTTTTTT. The chain is built from TRBV10-1 and TRBJ2-2; tentative D call: TRBD2 (5 bases). This CDR3 has 14 residues. The V end lost 8 bases, the J end lost 2 bases, and 12 bases lay between the germline ends. Germline values: CDR1 WNHNN, CDR2 SYGVQD (reference sequence).

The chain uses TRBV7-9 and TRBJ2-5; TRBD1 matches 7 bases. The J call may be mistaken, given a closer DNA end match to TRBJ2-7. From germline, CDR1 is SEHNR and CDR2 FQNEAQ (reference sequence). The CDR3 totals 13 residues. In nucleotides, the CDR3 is TGTGCCAGCAGCTCCCGGGACAGCTACGAGCAGTACTTC. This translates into CASSSRDSYEQYF.

The CDR3 DNA reads as TGTGCCAGCAGCTGGGGGGACAGGCTGGACACTGAAGCTTTCTTT. Its protein product is CASSWGDRLDTEAFF. The chain combines TRBV5-6 with TRBJ1-1; TRBD1 aligns across 8 bases. Trimming at V came to 3 bases and at J to 3 bases, leaving 7 bases not matched to a gene. The CDR3 consists of 15 residues. Germline loops: CDR1 SGHDT, CDR2 YYEEEE.

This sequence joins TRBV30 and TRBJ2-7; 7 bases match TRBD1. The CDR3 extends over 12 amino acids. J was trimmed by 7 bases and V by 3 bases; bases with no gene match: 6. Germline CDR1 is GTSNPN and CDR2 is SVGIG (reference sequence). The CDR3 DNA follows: TGTGCCTGGAGGAAAACAGGGGTTGAGCAGTACTTC. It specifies CAWRKTGVEQYF.

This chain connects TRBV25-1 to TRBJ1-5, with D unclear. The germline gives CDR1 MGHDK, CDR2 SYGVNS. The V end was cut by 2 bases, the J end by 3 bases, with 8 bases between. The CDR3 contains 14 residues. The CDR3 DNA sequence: TGTGCCAGCAGTGAAACGGGGATCAATCAGCCCCAGCATTTT. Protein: CASSETGINQPQHF.

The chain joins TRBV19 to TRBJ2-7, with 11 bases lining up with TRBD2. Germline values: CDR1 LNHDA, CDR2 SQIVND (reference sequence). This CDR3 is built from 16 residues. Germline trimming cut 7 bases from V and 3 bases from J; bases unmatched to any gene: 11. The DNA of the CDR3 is TGTGCCAGTACCACGATAACTAGCGGGAGAGACTACGAGCAGTACTTC. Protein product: CASTTITSGRDYEQYF.

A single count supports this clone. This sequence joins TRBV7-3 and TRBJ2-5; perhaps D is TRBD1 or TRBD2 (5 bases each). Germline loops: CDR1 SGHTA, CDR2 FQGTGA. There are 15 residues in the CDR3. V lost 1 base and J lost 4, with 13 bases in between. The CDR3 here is CASSLIGGFGETQYF. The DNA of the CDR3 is TGTGCCAGCAGCTTAATTGGGGGTTTTGGAGAGACCCAGTACTTC.

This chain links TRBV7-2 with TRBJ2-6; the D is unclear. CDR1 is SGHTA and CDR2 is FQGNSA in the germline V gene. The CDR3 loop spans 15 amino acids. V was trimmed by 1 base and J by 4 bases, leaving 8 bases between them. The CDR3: CASSLGTAGANVLTF. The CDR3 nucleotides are TGTGCCAGCAGCTTAGGGACGGCGGGGGCCAACGTCCTGACTTTC.

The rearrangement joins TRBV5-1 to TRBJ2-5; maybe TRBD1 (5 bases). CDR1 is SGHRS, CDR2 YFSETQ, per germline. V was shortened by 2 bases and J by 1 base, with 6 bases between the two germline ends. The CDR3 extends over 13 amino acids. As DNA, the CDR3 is TGCGCCAGCAGCTTTACAGGCCAAGAGACCCAGTACTTC. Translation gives CASSFTGQETQYF. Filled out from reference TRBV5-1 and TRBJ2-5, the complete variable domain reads KAGVTQTPRYLIKTRGQQVTLSCSPISGHRSVSWYQQTPGQGLQFLFEYFSETQRNKGNFPGRFSGRQFSNSRSEMNVSTLELGDSALYLCASSFTGQETQYFGPGTRLLVL.

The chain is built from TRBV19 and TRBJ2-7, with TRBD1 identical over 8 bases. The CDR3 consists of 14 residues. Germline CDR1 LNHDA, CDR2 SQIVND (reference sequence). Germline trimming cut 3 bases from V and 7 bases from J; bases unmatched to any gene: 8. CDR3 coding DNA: TGTGCCAGTAGTATGGTCCAGGGGGCGAGTGAGCAGTACTTC. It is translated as CASSMVQGASEQYF.

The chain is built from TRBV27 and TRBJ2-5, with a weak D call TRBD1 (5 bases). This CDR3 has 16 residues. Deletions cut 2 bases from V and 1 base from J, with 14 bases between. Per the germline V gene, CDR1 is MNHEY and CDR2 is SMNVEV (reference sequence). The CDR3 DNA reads TGTGCCAGCAGTTTAAAGACAGCGTGGGCCCAAGAGACCCAGTACTTC. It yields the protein CASSLKTAWAQETQYF.

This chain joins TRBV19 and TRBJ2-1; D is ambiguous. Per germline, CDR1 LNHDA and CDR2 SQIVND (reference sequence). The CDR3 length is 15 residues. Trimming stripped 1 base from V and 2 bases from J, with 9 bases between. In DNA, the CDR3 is TGTGCCAGTAGTATAGGAGCACAGACCTACAATGAGCAGTTCTTC. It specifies CASSIGAQTYNEQFF.

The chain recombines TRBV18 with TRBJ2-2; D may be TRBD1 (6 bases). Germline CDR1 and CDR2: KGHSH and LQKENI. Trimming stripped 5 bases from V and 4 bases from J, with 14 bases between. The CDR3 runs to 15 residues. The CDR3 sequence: CASSTKTGLTGELFF. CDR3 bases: TGTGCCAGCTCAACGAAGACAGGACTCACCGGGGAGCTGTTTTTT.

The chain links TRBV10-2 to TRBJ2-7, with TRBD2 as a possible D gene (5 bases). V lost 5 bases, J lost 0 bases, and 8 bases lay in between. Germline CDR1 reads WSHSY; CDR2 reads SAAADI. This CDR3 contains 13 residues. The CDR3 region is CASSPSGSYEQYF. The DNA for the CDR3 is TGCGCCAGCAGTCCCAGCGGCTCCTACGAGCAGTACTTC.

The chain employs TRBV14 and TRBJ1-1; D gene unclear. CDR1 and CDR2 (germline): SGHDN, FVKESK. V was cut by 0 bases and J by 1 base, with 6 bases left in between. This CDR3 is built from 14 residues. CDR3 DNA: TGTGCCAGCAGCCAAGATCTCTCGAACACTGAAGCTTTCTTT. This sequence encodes CASSQDLSNTEAFF.

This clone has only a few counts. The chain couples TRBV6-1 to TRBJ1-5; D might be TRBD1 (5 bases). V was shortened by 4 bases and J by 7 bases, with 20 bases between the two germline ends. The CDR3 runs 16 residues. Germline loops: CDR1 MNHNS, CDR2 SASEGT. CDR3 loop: CASSGKVPGLGQPQHF. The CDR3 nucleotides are TGTGCCAGCAGTGGTAAAGTCCCGGGGCTTGGACAGCCCCAGCATTTT.

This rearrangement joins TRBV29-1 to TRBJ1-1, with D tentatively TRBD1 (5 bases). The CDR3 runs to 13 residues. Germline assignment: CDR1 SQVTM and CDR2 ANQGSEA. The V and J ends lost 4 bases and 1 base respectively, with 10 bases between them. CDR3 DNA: TGCAGCGTTGCCGGGACTGCGAACACTGAAGCTTTCTTT. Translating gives CSVAGTANTEAFF.

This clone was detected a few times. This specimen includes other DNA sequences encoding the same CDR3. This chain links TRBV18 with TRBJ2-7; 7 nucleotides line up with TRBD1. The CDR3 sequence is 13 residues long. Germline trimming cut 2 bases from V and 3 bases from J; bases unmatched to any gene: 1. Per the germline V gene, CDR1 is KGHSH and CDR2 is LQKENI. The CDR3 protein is CASSPGTVYEQYF. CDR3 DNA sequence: TGTGCCAGCTCACCAGGGACAGTCTACGAGCAGTACTTC. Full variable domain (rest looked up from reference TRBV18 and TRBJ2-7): NAGVMQNPRHLVRRRGQEARLRCSPMKGHSHVYWYRQLPEEGLKFMVYLQKENIIDESGMPKERFSAEFPKEGPSILRIQQVVRGDSAAYFCASSPGTVYEQYFGPGTRLTVT.

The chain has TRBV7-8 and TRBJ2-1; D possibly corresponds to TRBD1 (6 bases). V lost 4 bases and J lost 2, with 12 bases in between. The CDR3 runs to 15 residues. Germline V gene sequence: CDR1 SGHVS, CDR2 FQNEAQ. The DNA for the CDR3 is TGTGCCAGCAGCTCCCGCAGGGACACCTACAATGAGCAGTTCTTC. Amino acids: CASSSRRDTYNEQFF.

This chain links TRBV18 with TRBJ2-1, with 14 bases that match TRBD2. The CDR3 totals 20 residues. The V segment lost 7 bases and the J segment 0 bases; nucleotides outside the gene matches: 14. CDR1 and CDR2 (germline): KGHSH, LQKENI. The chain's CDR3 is CASLTGRRTSGRYSYNEQFF. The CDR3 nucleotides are TGTGCCAGCTTAACCGGGCGAAGGACTAGCGGGAGGTACTCCTACAATGAGCAGTTCTTC.